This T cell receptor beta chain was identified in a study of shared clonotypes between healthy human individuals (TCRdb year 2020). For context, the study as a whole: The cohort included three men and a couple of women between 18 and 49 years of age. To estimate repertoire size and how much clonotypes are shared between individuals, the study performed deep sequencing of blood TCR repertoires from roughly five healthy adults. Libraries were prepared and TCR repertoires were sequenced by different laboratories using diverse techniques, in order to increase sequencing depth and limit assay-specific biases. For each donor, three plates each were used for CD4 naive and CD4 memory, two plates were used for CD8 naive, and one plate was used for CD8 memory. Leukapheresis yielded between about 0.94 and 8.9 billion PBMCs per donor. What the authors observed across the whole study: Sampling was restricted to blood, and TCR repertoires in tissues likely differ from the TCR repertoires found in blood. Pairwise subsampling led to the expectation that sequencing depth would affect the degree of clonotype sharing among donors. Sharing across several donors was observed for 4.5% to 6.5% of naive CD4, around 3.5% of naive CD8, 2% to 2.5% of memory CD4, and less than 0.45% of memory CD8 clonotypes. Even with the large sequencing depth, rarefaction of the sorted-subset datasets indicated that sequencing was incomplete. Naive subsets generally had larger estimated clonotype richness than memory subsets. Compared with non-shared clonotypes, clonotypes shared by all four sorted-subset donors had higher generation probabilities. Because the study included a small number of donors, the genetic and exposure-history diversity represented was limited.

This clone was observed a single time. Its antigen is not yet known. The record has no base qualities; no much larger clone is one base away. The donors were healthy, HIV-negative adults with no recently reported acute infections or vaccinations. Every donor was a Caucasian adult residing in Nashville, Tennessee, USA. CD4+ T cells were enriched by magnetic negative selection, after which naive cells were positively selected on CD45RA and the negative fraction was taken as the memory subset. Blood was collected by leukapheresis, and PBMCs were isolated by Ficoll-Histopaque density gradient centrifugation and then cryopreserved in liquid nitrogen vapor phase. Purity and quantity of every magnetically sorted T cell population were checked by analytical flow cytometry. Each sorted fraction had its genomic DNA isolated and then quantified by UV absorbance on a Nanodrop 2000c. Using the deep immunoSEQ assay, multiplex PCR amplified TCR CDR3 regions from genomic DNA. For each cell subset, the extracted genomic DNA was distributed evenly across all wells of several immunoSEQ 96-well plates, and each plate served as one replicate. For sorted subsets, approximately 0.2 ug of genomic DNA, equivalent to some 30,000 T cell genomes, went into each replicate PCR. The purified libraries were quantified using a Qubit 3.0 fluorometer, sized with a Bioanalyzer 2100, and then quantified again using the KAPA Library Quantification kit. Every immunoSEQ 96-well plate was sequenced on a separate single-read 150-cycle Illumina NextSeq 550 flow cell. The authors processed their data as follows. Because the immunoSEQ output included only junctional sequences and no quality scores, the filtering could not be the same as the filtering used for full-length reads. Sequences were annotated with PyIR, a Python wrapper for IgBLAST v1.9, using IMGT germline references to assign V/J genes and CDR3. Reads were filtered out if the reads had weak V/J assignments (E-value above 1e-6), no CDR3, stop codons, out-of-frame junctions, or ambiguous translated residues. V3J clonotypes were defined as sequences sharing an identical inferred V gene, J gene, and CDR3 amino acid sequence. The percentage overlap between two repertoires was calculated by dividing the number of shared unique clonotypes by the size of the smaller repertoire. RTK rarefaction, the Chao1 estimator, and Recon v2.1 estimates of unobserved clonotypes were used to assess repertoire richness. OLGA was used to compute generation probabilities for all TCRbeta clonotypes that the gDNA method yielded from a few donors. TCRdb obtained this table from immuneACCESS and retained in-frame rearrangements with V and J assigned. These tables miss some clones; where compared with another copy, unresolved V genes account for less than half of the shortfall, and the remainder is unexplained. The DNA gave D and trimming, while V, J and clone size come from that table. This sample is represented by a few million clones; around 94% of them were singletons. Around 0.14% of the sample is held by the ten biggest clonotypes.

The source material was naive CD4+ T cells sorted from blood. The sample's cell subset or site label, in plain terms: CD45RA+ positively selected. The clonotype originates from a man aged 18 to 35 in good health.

The CDR3 here reads CASGRGGSPLHF. The nucleotides read TGTGCCTCCGGGAGGGGAGGTTCACCCCTCCACTTT. The chain is assembled from TRBV10-3 and TRBJ1-6; a tentative D call is TRBD1 (5 bases match). The V and J ends are trimmed by 11 bases and 9 bases, leaving 14 bases between them. The CDR3, from cysteine to phenylalanine, totals 12 residues. Solely the CDR3 DNA is kept, with 36 bases framed from the first base. For CDR1 and CDR2, the germline V gene lists ENHRY and SYGVKD.